One TCR beta chain is described in this entry. The record originates from a study of blood T cell repertoires in COVID-19. Study summary: Samples came from the United States, Italy and Spain, spanning acute and convalescent COVID-19. Sample material is recorded as cDNA or gDNA derived from T cells, B-cell-depleted T cells, or PBMCs.

Original methodology: Reference gene primers were amplified, and this amplification served to estimate nucleated cell counts. The protocol was immunoSEQ multiplex PCR, while the TCRdb copy is restricted to in-frame clones and leaves out a portion. The V and J calls and clone size are taken from that table; D and trimming were inferred from the DNA. The data contain 170,000 or so clones, around 82% of them singletons. V dropped 6 bases and J dropped 4 bases, with 10 bases sitting between them. This CDR3 comprises 13 residues. Germline V gene sequence: CDR1 WNHNN, CDR2 SYGVQD (reference sequence). The chain links TRBV10-1 to TRBJ2-1, with D possibly matching TRBD1 (6 bases). The specimen was peripheral blood. The sequence derives from a man aged 18 to 30 with active or convalescent COVID-19. CDR3: CASSGQTYNEQFF. The CDR3 DNA reads as TGCGCCAGCAGCGGACAGACGTACAATGAGCAGTTCTTC.